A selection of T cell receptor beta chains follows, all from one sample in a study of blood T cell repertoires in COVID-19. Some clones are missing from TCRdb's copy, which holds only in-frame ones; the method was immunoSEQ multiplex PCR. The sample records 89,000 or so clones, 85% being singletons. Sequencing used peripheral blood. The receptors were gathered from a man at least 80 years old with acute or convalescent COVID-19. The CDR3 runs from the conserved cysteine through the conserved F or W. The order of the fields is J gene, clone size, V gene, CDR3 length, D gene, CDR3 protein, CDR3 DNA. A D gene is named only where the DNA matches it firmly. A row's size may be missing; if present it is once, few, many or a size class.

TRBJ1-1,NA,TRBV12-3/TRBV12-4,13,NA,CASRNRDNGEAFF,TGTGCCAGCAGGAACCGGGACAACGGGGAAGCTTTCTTT
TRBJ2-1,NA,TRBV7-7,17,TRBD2,CASSLAPAGVPYNEQFF,TGTGCTAGCAGCTTAGCGCCAGCGGGAGTTCCCTACAATGAGCAGTTCTTC
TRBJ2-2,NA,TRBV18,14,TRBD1,CASSLGQGTGELFF,TGTGCCAGCTCACTCGGACAGGGGACCGGGGAGCTGTTTTTT
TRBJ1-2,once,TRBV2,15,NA,CASSVLRGGADGYTF,TGTGCCAGCAGTGTTCTACGGGGGGGGGCCGATGGCTACACCTTC
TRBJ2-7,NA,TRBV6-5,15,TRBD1,CASSYHRGTHYEQYF,TGTGCCAGCAGTTACCACAGGGGGACCCACTACGAGCAGTACTTC
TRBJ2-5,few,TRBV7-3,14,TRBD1,CASRLTGGRETQYF,TGTGCCAGCAGGTTGACAGGGGGCCGGGAGACCCAGTACTTC
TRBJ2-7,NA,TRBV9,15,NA,CASSVGTSQGYEQYF,TGTGCCAGCAGTGTGGGAACTAGCCAGGGCTACGAGCAGTACTTC
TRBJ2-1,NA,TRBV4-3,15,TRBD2,CASSQGLAGYNEQFF,TGCGCCAGCAGCCAAGGGCTAGCGGGATACAATGAGCAGTTCTTC
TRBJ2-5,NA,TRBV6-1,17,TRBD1,CASSASLGAGGQETQYF,TGTGCCAGCAGTGCCTCCCTGGGGGCAGGGGGCCAAGAGACCCAGTACTTC
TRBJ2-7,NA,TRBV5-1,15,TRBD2,CASSSTSGGTYEQYF,TGCGCCAGCAGCTCGACTAGCGGGGGGACCTACGAGCAGTACTTC
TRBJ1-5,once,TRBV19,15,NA,CASSPNQGFNQPQHF,TGTGCCAGTAGTCCCAACCAGGGGTTTAATCAGCCCCAGCATTTT
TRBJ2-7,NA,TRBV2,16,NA,CASNNRLGTPPYEQYF,TGTGCCAGCAACAATCGACTAGGAACCCCCCCCTACGAGCAGTACTTC
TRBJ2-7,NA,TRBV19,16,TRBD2,CASSSGTSGISSEQYF,TGTGCCAGTAGTTCCGGGACTAGCGGGATCTCGTCTGAGCAGTACTTC
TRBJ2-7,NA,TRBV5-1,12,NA,CASSPTGYEQYF,TGCGCCAGCAGCCCGACAGGCTACGAGCAGTACTTC
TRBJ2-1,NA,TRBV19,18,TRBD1,CASSTGTGGVRIVLEQFF,TGTGCCAGTAGTACTGGGACAGGGGGCGTCAGAATCGTCCTTGAGCAGTTCTTC
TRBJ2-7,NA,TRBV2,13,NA,CASNLGLGYEQYF,TGTGCCAGCAACCTCGGCCTCGGGTACGAGCAGTACTTC
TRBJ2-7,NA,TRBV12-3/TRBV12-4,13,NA,CASSSDTRDEQYF,TGTGCCAGCAGTTCGGACACCCGGGACGAGCAGTACTTC
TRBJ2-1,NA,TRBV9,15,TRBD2,CASSVALADYNEQFF,TGTGCCAGCAGCGTAGCGCTAGCGGACTACAATGAGCAGTTCTTC
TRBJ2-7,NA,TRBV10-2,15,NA,CASRTPAGLSYEQYF,TGCGCCAGCAGGACGCCAGCGGGCCTCTCCTACGAGCAGTACTTC
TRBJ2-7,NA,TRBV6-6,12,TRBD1,CASGTGAYEQYF,TGTGCCAGCGGGACAGGTGCCTACGAGCAGTACTTC
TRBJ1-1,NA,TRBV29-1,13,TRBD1,CSAATGVGTEAFF,TGCAGCGCGGCAACAGGGGTTGGCACTGAAGCTTTCTTT
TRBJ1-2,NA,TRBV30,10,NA,CAWSSVGYTF,TGTGCCTGGAGTTCAGTTGGCTACACCTTC
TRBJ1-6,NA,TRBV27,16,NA,CASSPWRSSYNSPLHF,TGTGCCAGCAGTCCATGGAGGAGCTCCTATAATTCACCCCTCCACTTT
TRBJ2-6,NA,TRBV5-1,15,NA,CASSAGSSMANVLTF,TGCGCCAGCAGCGCTGGGAGCTCAATGGCCAACGTCCTGACTTTC
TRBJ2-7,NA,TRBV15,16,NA,CATSRDLRGQPYEQYF,TGTGCCACCAGCAGAGATTTACGTGGACAGCCCTACGAGCAGTACTTC
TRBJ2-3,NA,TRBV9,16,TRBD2,CASSPASGRAIDTQYF,TGTGCCAGCAGTCCAGCTAGCGGGAGGGCCATAGATACGCAGTATTTT
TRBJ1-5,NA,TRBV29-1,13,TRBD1,CSVETGTGQPQHF,TGCAGCGTGGAGACAGGGACGGGTCAGCCCCAGCATTTT